What follows describes a single T cell receptor (beta chain). As yet, its antigen is unknown. V was shortened by 0 bases and J by 3 bases, with 9 bases between the two germline ends. The V gene's germline CDR1 is LNHNV and CDR2 YYDKDF (reference sequence). This CDR3 comprises 15 residues. TCRbeta library construction was performed incorporating unique molecular identifiers. TCRdb processed the PCR reads anew with MiXCR; each CDR3 protein has one entry. The sample lists about 100,000 distinct CDR3 sequences; around 7% were seen once. The data originate from a study of T-cell reconstitution after alpha-beta-depleted transplantation in children. Study conclusions and caveats: At day 60, the high TCRbeta diversity found in some patients originated from recipient T cells and thymic progenitors that had survived. Newly made T cells mostly supplied T-cell counts and diversity one year after transplant.

Here the sequenced sample was PBMCs, taken before TCRalphabeta/CD19-depleted stem cell transplant. The chain carries TRBV15 and TRBJ1-5; D unclear. The sequence was collected from a boy between 2 and 15 years old with acute lymphoblastic leukemia, due to receive a stem cell transplant. CDR3 sequence: CATSRDPRFNQPQHF. The CDR3 DNA is TGTGCCACCAGCAGAGACCCCAGATTCAATCAGCCCCAGCATTTT.